This entry concerns a single T cell receptor (beta chain). Antigen unknown. The sample comes from a study of regulatory T cells in long-lasting Graves disease. Time point defined: newly diagnosed GD, antithyroid drugs for less than 3 months. PBMC RNA was the source of the TCR library. General observations from the study: Compared with new cases, persistent Graves' patients showed reduced TCR diversity.

Germline V gives CDR1 LGHDT, CDR2 YNNKEL (reference sequence). J lost 9 bases, V lost 5 bases, and 6 bases had no gene match. This CDR3 has 13 amino acids. Both iRepertoire HTBI primers and Arm-PCR of CDR3 regions were used to build the TCR beta libraries. A single record per CDR3 protein comes from TCRdb applying MiXCR to the multiplex PCR reads. The table records about 350,000 distinct CDR3 sequences, under 20% of them present only once. Separately, the same data were catalogued under a study of T cells in Graves' hyperthyroidism and ophthalmopathy. That study reports: Classification by a 13 V-J model distinguished ophthalmopathy from stable hyperthyroidism.

The source was peripheral blood mononuclear cells (PBMCs), collected at new diagnosis, from a patient treated with antithyroid drugs. The receptor comes from a young woman with Graves disease. The chain combines TRBV3-1 with TRBJ2-1, with 8 bases aligning to TRBD2. The DNA of the CDR3 is TGTGCCAGCAGCTCGGGACTAGACTCTGAGCAGTTCTTC. Residues: CASSSGLDSEQFF.